These T cell receptor beta chains were read from a single sample in a study of siplizumab effects on memory and regulatory T cells. This table comes from immunoSEQ multiplex PCR, and its TCRdb copy is limited to in-frame clones, with some not included. The sample holds more than 95,000 clones, 93% seen once. Sample: Tregs sorted from blood. The receptors were sampled from a human donor in good health. CDR3s include the opening cysteine and the closing phenylalanine or tryptophan. The D gene is left open where the match is weak. Clone size is given for some rows only: seen once, a few or many times, or a class if the clone is expanded.

J gene: TRBJ1-2
clone size: once
D gene: .
V gene: TRBV10-2
CDR3 DNA: TGCGCCAGCAGTGAGAGGCTCTATGGCTACACCTTC
CDR3 protein: CASSERLYGYTF

J gene: TRBJ2-7
clone size: .
D gene: .
V gene: TRBV25-1
CDR3 DNA: TGTGCCAGCAGTGACCCCAGGACTAACTCCTACGAGCAGTACTTC
CDR3 protein: CASSDPRTNSYEQYF

J gene: TRBJ2-7
clone size: .
D gene: .
V gene: TRBV5-1
CDR3 DNA: TGCGCCAGCAGCTTGGACAGGGCTTCCGAGCAGTACTTC
CDR3 protein: CASSLDRASEQYF

J gene: TRBJ1-2
clone size: .
D gene: .
V gene: TRBV6-1
CDR3 DNA: TGTGCCAGCAGTGAAGGGGTGGGTCTTTGGGGCTACACCTTC
CDR3 protein: CASSEGVGLWGYTF

J gene: TRBJ2-3
clone size: .
D gene: .
V gene: TRBV7-2
CDR3 DNA: TGTGCCAGCAGCTCTACAGGGTGGGATACGCAGTATTTT
CDR3 protein: CASSSTGWDTQYF

J gene: TRBJ1-4
clone size: .
D gene: TRBD1
V gene: TRBV18
CDR3 DNA: TGTGCCAGCTCACCGGACAGGGGGCGATATGAAAAACTGTTTTTT
CDR3 protein: CASSPDRGRYEKLFF

J gene: TRBJ2-7
clone size: .
D gene: .
V gene: TRBV6-1
CDR3 DNA: TGTGCCAGCAGTGAACCGGTTTCACTGGTCGAGCAGTACTTC
CDR3 protein: CASSEPVSLVEQYF

J gene: TRBJ1-6
clone size: .
D gene: TRBD1
V gene: TRBV27
CDR3 DNA: TGTGCCAGCAGCGGGACAGGTTATAATTCACCCCTCCACTTT
CDR3 protein: CASSGTGYNSPLHF

J gene: TRBJ2-4
clone size: .
D gene: .
V gene: TRBV5-1
CDR3 DNA: TGCGCCAGCAGCTTGACATTCGAAAGCGGGCAGTACTTC
CDR3 protein: CASSLTFESGQYF

J gene: TRBJ1-2
clone size: once
D gene: TRBD1
V gene: TRBV6-1
CDR3 DNA: TGTGCCAGCAGTTGGACAGGGCAGGATGGCTACACCTTC
CDR3 protein: CASSWTGQDGYTF

J gene: TRBJ2-7
clone size: .
D gene: TRBD1
V gene: TRBV6-5
CDR3 DNA: TGTGCCAGCAGCCCTGGGACAGGGGGCTCCTACGAGCAGTACTTC
CDR3 protein: CASSPGTGGSYEQYF

J gene: TRBJ2-7
clone size: .
D gene: .
V gene: TRBV6-6
CDR3 DNA: TGTGCCAGCAGTTACTCGATCCTGGCCAACTCCTACGAGCAGTACTTC
CDR3 protein: CASSYSILANSYEQYF

J gene: TRBJ2-1
clone size: .
D gene: .
V gene: TRBV7-9
CDR3 DNA: TGTGCCAGCAGCTTAGATAGGACCAGAAAAGACAATGAGCAGTTCTTC
CDR3 protein: CASSLDRTRKDNEQFF

J gene: TRBJ2-1
clone size: once
D gene: .
V gene: TRBV11-2
CDR3 DNA: TGTGCCAGCAGCTTCGGCAGGCCGTCCTACAATGAGCAGTTCTTC
CDR3 protein: CASSFGRPSYNEQFF

J gene: TRBJ1-5
clone size: .
D gene: TRBD1
V gene: TRBV6-1
CDR3 DNA: TGTGCCAGCAGCAGGGGGAGCAATCAGCCCCAGCATTTT
CDR3 protein: CASSRGSNQPQHF

J gene: TRBJ2-1
clone size: .
D gene: .
V gene: TRBV7-3
CDR3 DNA: TGTGCCAGCAGCCCTAGCTCAGGGTCCAATGAGCAGTTCTTC
CDR3 protein: CASSPSSGSNEQFF

J gene: TRBJ1-6
clone size: .
D gene: TRBD1
V gene: TRBV28
CDR3 DNA: TGTGCCGGGACGAACAGGGGCGGAGGGAATTCACCCCTCCACTTT
CDR3 protein: CAGTNRGGGNSPLHF

J gene: TRBJ1-5
clone size: .
D gene: TRBD1
V gene: TRBV19
CDR3 DNA: TGTGCCAGTAGTCCGCACCGGGACAGGGGGCAACGGTTTAATCAGCCCCAGCATTTT
CDR3 protein: CASSPHRDRGQRFNQPQHF

J gene: TRBJ2-5
clone size: .
D gene: TRBD2
V gene: TRBV28
CDR3 DNA: TGTGCCAGCCAACTAGCGGGGGCCATCGAGGAGACCCAGTACTTC
CDR3 protein: CASQLAGAIEETQYF

J gene: TRBJ1-5
clone size: .
D gene: .
V gene: TRBV6-5
CDR3 DNA: TGTGCCAGCAAGGTGGCAGTCAATCAGCCCCAGCATTTT
CDR3 protein: CASKVAVNQPQHF

J gene: TRBJ2-1
clone size: .
D gene: .
V gene: TRBV5-6
CDR3 DNA: TGTGCCAGCAGCTTGGATAGTAAGAAGCAGTTCTTC
CDR3 protein: CASSLDSKKQFF

J gene: TRBJ2-6
clone size: .
D gene: TRBD1
V gene: TRBV19
CDR3 DNA: TGTGCCAGTAGGGAGATATTACAGGGGTCTGGGGCCAACGTCCTGACTTTC
CDR3 protein: CASREILQGSGANVLTF

J gene: TRBJ2-2
clone size: once
D gene: .
V gene: TRBV7-2
CDR3 DNA: TGTGCCAGCAGCTTAAGGACAGTCAACACCGGGGAGCTGTTTTTT
CDR3 protein: CASSLRTVNTGELFF

J gene: TRBJ2-3
clone size: .
D gene: TRBD2
V gene: TRBV19
CDR3 DNA: TGTGCCAGTACCCGAGCGGGGACTACCACAGATACGCAGTATTTT
CDR3 protein: CASTRAGTTTDTQYF